In this sample, the clone carrying this TCR beta chain turned up many times. Germline V gene data show CDR1 as MGHDK and CDR2 as SYGVNS. The CDR3 loop spans 14 amino acids. V shed 2 bases, J shed 3 bases, and the junction held 2 bases outside the gene matches. The sample comes from a study of CD8+CD57+ T cells in acquired aplastic anemia. TCR beta VDJ and CDR3 profiles were obtained from a genomic DNA template. MiXCR was run by TCRdb on the reads, yielding one entry per CDR3 protein. This sample yields hundreds of thousands of distinct CDR3 sequences, of which just under 70% are seen a single time; more than 3.5% belongs to the top ten.

The gene calls are TRBV25-1 and TRBJ2-7; 9 nucleotides agree with TRBD1. Material: sorted CD4+, CD8+, or CD8+CD57+ T cells (not recorded which) from PBMCs. The receptor was isolated from a human donor in good health, serving as a control. This chain's CDR3 is CASSEPGQGYEQYF. As DNA, the CDR3 is TGTGCCAGCAGTGAACCGGGACAGGGCTACGAGCAGTACTTC.